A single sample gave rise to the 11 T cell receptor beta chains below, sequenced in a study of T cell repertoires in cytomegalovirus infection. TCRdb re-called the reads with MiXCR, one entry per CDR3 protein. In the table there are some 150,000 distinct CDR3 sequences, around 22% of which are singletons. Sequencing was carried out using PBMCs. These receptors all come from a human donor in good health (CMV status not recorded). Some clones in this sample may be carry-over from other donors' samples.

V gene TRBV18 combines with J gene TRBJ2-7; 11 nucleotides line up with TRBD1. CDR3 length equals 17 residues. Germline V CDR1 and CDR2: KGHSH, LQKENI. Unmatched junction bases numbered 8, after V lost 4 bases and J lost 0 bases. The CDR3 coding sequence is TGTGCCAGCTCACAGGGACAGGGGGTCCTAAGCTCCTACGAGCAGTACTTC. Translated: CASSQGQGVLSSYEQYF.

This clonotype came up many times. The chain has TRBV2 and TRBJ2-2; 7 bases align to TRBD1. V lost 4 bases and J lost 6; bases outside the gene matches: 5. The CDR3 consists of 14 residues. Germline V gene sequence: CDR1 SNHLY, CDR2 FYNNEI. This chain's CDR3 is CASSGPQGAGELFF. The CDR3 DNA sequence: TGTGCCAGCAGTGGCCCCCAGGGGGCCGGGGAGCTGTTTTTT.

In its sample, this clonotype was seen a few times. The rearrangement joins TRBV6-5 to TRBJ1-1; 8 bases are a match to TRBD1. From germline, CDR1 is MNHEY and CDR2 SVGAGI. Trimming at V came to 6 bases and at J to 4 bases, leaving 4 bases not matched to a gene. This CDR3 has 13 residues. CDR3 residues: CASRDQGATEAFF. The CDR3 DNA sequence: TGTGCCAGCAGGGACCAGGGGGCCACTGAAGCTTTCTTT.

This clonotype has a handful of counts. The CDR3 region is CASSQEGGDEQFF. CDR3 sequence (DNA): TGTGCCAGCAGCCAAGAGGGCGGGGATGAGCAGTTCTTC. The gene calls are TRBV3-1 and TRBJ2-1; a possible D gene is TRBD2 (6 bases). CDR3 length: 13 amino acids. Germline lookup yields CDR1 LGHDT and CDR2 YNNKEL (reference sequence). Trimming left V 0 bases short and J 8 bases short, with 8 bases between.

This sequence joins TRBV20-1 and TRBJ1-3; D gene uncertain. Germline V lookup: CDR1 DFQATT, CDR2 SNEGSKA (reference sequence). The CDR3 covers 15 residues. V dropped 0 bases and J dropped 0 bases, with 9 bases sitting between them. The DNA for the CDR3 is TGCAGTGCTAGAGATTATCGGCTCTCTGGAAACACCATATATTTT. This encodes CSARDYRLSGNTIYF.

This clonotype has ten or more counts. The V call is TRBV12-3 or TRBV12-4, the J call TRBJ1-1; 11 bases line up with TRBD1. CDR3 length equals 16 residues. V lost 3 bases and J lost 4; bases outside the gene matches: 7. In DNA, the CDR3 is TGTGCCAGCAGTTTTGGACAGGGGGCTAAGGGCACTGAAGCTTTCTTT. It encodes CASSFGQGAKGTEAFF.

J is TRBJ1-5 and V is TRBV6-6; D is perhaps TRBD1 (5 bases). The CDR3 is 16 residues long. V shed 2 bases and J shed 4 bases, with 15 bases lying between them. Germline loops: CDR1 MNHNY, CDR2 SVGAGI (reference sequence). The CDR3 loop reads CASSYDLQGGNQPQHF. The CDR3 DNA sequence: TGTGCCAGCAGTTACGATCTGCAGGGAGGGAATCAGCCCCAGCATTTT.

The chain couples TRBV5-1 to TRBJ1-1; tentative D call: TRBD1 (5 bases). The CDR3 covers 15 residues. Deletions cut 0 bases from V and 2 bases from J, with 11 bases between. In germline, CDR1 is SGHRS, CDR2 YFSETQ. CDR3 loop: CASSLGDFRNTEAFF. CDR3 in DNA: TGCGCCAGCAGCTTGGGGGACTTCCGCAACACTGAAGCTTTCTTT.

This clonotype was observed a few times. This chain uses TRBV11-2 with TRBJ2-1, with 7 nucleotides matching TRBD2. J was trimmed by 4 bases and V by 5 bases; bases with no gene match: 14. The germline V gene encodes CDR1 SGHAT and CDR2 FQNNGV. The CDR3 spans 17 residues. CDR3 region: CASSPVGRAGFYNEQFF. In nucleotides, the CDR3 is TGTGCCAGCAGCCCCGTGGGGAGGGCAGGGTTTTACAATGAGCAGTTCTTC.

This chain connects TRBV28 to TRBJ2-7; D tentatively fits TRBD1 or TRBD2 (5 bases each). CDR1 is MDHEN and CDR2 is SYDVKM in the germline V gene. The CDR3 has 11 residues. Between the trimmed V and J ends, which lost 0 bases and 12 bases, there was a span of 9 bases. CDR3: CASSLWGELYF. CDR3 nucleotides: TGTGCCAGCAGTTTATGGGGGGAACTGTACTTC.

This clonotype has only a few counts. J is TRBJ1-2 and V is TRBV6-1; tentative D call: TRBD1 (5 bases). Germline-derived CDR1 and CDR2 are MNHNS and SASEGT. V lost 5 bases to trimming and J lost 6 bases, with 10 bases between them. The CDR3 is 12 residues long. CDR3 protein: CASSQGRHGYTF. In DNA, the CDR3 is TGTGCCAGCAGTCAGGGTCGTCATGGCTACACCTTC.